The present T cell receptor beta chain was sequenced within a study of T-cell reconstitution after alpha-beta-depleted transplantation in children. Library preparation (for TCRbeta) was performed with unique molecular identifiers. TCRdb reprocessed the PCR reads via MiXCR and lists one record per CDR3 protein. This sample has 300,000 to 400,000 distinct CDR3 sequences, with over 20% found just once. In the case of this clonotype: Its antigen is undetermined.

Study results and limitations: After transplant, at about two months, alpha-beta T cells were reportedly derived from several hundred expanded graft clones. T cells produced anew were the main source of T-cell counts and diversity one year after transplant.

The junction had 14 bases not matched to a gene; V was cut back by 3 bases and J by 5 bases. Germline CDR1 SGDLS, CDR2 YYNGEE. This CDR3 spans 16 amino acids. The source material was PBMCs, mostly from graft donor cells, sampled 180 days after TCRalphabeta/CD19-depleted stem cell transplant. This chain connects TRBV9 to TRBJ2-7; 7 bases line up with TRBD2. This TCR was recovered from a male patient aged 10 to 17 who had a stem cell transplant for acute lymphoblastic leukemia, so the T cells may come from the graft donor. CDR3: CASSAGATSWSHEQYF. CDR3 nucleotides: TGTGCCAGCAGCGCGGGAGCGACTAGCTGGAGCCACGAGCAGTACTTC.